Listed below are T cell receptor beta chains from one sample, sequenced in a study of cytomegalovirus exposure and HLA in healthy donors. The assay was immunoSEQ multiplex PCR, and TCRdb's table has in-frame clones only and misses some. The sample has 160,000 or so clones; 82% are singletons. The material sequenced was PBMCs. The receptors were sampled from a man in his forties or fifties in good health and CMV-seropositive. The CDR3 runs from the conserved cysteine through the conserved F or W. Each record gives: V gene, D gene, J gene, clone size, CDR3 DNA, CDR3 protein. D genes are given only for firm matches. Size tells how often a clone was seen (once, few, many) or the class of an expanded clone, and some rows leave it out.

V gene: TRBV11-2
D gene: .
J gene: TRBJ1-1
clone size: .
CDR3 DNA: TGTGCCAGCAGCTTAGGGACCGACAGGTGGGCTTTCTTT
CDR3 protein: CASSLGTDRWAFF

V gene: TRBV13
D gene: TRBD1
J gene: TRBJ1-3
clone size: .
CDR3 DNA: TGTGCCAGCAGCTTAAGACAGGGCATAAACACCATATATTTT
CDR3 protein: CASSLRQGINTIYF

V gene: TRBV4-1
D gene: .
J gene: TRBJ2-7
clone size: .
CDR3 DNA: TGCGCCAGCAGCCAAGAATACTCCTACGAGCAGTACTTC
CDR3 protein: CASSQEYSYEQYF

V gene: TRBV5-6
D gene: .
J gene: TRBJ2-3
clone size: .
CDR3 DNA: TGTGCCAGCAGGTGGGCCTCTAGCACAGATACGCAGTATTTT
CDR3 protein: CASRWASSTDTQYF

V gene: TRBV5-1
D gene: .
J gene: TRBJ2-1
clone size: .
CDR3 DNA: TGCGCCAGCAGCTTCTCGGCTAGCGATCGTGAGCAGTTCTTC
CDR3 protein: CASSFSASDREQFF

V gene: TRBV28
D gene: .
J gene: TRBJ1-2
clone size: once
CDR3 DNA: TGTGCCAGCGGAGACATGGGGGGGCTCCGCAGCTATGGCTACACCTTC
CDR3 protein: CASGDMGGLRSYGYTF

V gene: TRBV14
D gene: .
J gene: TRBJ2-7
clone size: once
CDR3 DNA: TGTGCCAGCAGCCAAGTATTATCGGTCCACGAGCAGTACTTC
CDR3 protein: CASSQVLSVHEQYF

V gene: TRBV4-2
D gene: TRBD2
J gene: TRBJ2-5
clone size: once
CDR3 DNA: TGTGCCAGCAGCCAACTCACCCTGGGGGGGGGTGGACTACAAGAGACCCAGTACTTC
CDR3 protein: CASSQLTLGGGGLQETQYF

V gene: TRBV11-2
D gene: TRBD2
J gene: TRBJ2-3
clone size: .
CDR3 DNA: TGTGCCAGCAGCCCACCGACTAGCGGGGGCCGCACAGATACGCAGTATTTT
CDR3 protein: CASSPPTSGGRTDTQYF

V gene: TRBV4-3
D gene: TRBD2
J gene: TRBJ2-2
clone size: .
CDR3 DNA: TGCGCCAGCAGCCAACTAGCGGGGGGCCCACGGGACGGGGAGCTGTTTTTT
CDR3 protein: CASSQLAGGPRDGELFF

V gene: TRBV30
D gene: .
J gene: TRBJ2-7
clone size: .
CDR3 DNA: TGTGCCTGGAGTGTGGATATGGAGGCCTACGAGCAGTACTTC
CDR3 protein: CAWSVDMEAYEQYF

V gene: TRBV28
D gene: .
J gene: TRBJ1-2
clone size: few
CDR3 DNA: TGTGCCAGCAGTTTGGGCCAGTATGGCTACACCTTC
CDR3 protein: CASSLGQYGYTF

V gene: TRBV7-6
D gene: .
J gene: TRBJ2-1
clone size: .
CDR3 DNA: TGTGCCAGCAGCCGGCGGGACAATGAGCAGTTCTTC
CDR3 protein: CASSRRDNEQFF

V gene: TRBV7-6
D gene: .
J gene: TRBJ1-1
clone size: .
CDR3 DNA: TGTGCCAGCAGCCTTACAGGGATTGAAGCTTTCTTT
CDR3 protein: CASSLTGIEAFF

V gene: TRBV6-6
D gene: .
J gene: TRBJ2-7
clone size: few
CDR3 DNA: TGTTCCAAGAAGAAGGCGGCATACGAGCAGTACTTC
CDR3 protein: CSKKKAAYEQYF

V gene: TRBV7-3
D gene: .
J gene: TRBJ2-7
clone size: .
CDR3 DNA: TGTGCCAGCAGCCAAATTAACGGGGACGAGCAGTACTTC
CDR3 protein: CASSQINGDEQYF

V gene: TRBV2
D gene: TRBD2
J gene: TRBJ2-7
clone size: once
CDR3 DNA: TGTGCCAGCAGCCAGACTAGCGGGAGCAACGAGCAGTACTTC
CDR3 protein: CASSQTSGSNEQYF

V gene: TRBV4-3
D gene: TRBD2
J gene: TRBJ2-3
clone size: .
CDR3 DNA: TGCGCCAGCAGCCAAGACACTAGCGGGAAGCTTCTCACAGATACGCAGTATTTT
CDR3 protein: CASSQDTSGKLLTDTQYF

V gene: TRBV19
D gene: .
J gene: TRBJ2-3
clone size: .
CDR3 DNA: TGTGCCAGTAGTATGTCTCGCACAGATACGCAGTATTTT
CDR3 protein: CASSMSRTDTQYF

V gene: TRBV7-9
D gene: .
J gene: TRBJ1-3
clone size: many
CDR3 DNA: TGTGCCAGCAGCTCGAGCGACGGTAGCTCTGGAAACACCATATATTTT
CDR3 protein: CASSSSDGSSGNTIYF

V gene: TRBV7-2
D gene: .
J gene: TRBJ2-1
clone size: .
CDR3 DNA: TGTGCCAGCAGCTTAGCGCAAGCGGACTCCTACAATGAGCAGTTCTTC
CDR3 protein: CASSLAQADSYNEQFF